This TCR beta chain was documented in a study of blood T cell repertoires in COVID-19. About the research overall: Material from acute and convalescent COVID-19 was sourced from the United States, Italy and Spain. PBMCs, B-cell-depleted T cells, or T cells were the source of the cDNA or gDNA that made up the material.

The CDR3 sequence is 14 residues long. Trimming took 4 bases from V and 4 from J, leaving 10 bases between them. The germline gives CDR1 KGHDR, CDR2 SFDVKD. Authors' methods: Amplifying reference gene primers gave estimates of nucleated cell counts. Measured with immunoSEQ multiplex PCR; TCRdb has only the in-frame clones, and not every one. From that table come the V and J calls and clone size; the DNA was used to work out D and trimming. This sample has 300,000 or so clones, with 86% found just once. The material sequenced was peripheral blood. The genes are TRBV24-1 and TRBJ2-1; D may be TRBD1 (5 bases). The sequence was obtained from a woman between 45 and 65 years old with acute or convalescent COVID-19. The CDR3 region is CATSEGALYNEQFF. The CDR3 coding sequence is TGTGCCACCAGTGAAGGGGCCCTATACAATGAGCAGTTCTTC.